The clone carrying this T cell receptor (beta chain) was seen a few times. Its target is unknown. This specimen comes from a study of T cell responses to AZD1222 COVID-19 vaccine. Overall study findings and caveats: Unmutated variant regions reportedly attract nearly half of all spike-specific TCRs. It should be noted that donors were predominantly white British and more often female, and clonal diversity was possibly underestimated. Recipients of AZD1222 seropositive at baseline numbered only 5 or 6.

The CDR3 consists of 15 residues. Germline CDR1 reads WSHSY; CDR2 reads SAAADI. V was clipped by 6 bases and J by 3 bases, with 14 bases between them. Profiled with immunoSEQ multiplex PCR; TCRdb holds only in-frame clones, not every one. The sample lists approximately 26,000 clones, roughly 85% occurring once. Sequencing used peripheral blood, obtained 28 days after the second AZD1222 dose. The chain recombines TRBV10-2 with TRBJ2-2; D is perhaps TRBD1 (6 bases). This clonotype originated in an adult who received the AZD1222 COVID-19 vaccine. The CDR3 spells CASREQGWDTGELFF. In DNA form, the CDR3 reads TGCGCCAGCAGGGAACAGGGATGGGACACCGGGGAGCTGTTTTTT.